The following is a T cell receptor beta chain sequence with its context. The sample originates from a study of blood T cell repertoires in COVID-19. Study details: The United States, Italy and Spain supplied acute and convalescent COVID-19 samples. From T cells, B-cell-depleted T cells, or PBMCs came the material, which was cDNA or gDNA.

V trimming: 5 bases; J trimming: 4 bases; junction bases outside the gene matches: 7. This CDR3 comprises 15 residues. The V gene's germline CDR1 is KGHDR and CDR2 SFDVKD. The authors' processing: For nucleated cells, counts were estimated from reference gene primer amplification. TCRdb's table, derived via immunoSEQ multiplex PCR, lists solely in-frame clones and lacks some. That table supplies the V and J calls and clone size; D and trimming were determined from the DNA. The sample holds some 150,000 clones, approximately 83% seen once. Sequencing was performed on peripheral blood. The V gene is TRBV24-1, the J gene TRBJ2-5, with 9 nucleotides matching TRBD1. The sequence was obtained from a man in his 70s with acute or convalescent COVID-19. CDR3 bases: TGTGCCACCAGTGTTGAAACAGGGGGCGGAGAGACCCAGTACTTC. This codes for CATSVETGGGETQYF.